A single T cell receptor (beta chain) is shown here with its context. Its antigen is still unknown. Every bit of the isolated RNA underwent reverse transcription, so sequencing read expressed TCRB transcripts. The table came from immunoSEQ multiplex PCR; TCRdb's copy has only in-frame clones and leaves some out. Of about 99,000 clones listed, roughly 28% were seen once; the top ten hold roughly 0.58%. A sort by CD45RO/CCR7/CD25/CD127/CD95/CD27 yielded CD4+ naive, central memory, regulatory and stem cell-like memory cells. Over 95% purity was reached by all sorted populations. The trim removed 6 bases at V and 8 bases at J, leaving 9 bases unmatched. This CDR3 comprises 14 residues. CDR1 is SGHDT and CDR2 is YYEEEE in the germline V gene. This entry belongs to a study of beta chain features in type 1 diabetes. Study-wide results and limits: In all four CD4+ subsets, TCRB CDR3 length was significantly, moderately reduced in type 1 diabetes. cDNA-based sequencing might over-represent cells highly expressing TCR. Lower insertion and higher deletion counts appeared at VDJ junctions in type 1 diabetes patients.

The clonotype originates from a woman under 30 with type 1 diabetes. The rearrangement links TRBV5-6 to TRBJ2-1, with 9 bases fitting TRBD2. The sample consisted of central memory CD4+ T cells from blood. The CDR3 spells CASIDGGRGHEQFF. The CDR3 region has the DNA TGTGCCAGCATAGACGGCGGGAGGGGACATGAGCAGTTCTTC.